One sample yielded the 14 T cell receptor beta chains listed below, sequenced in a study of cytomegalovirus exposure and HLA in healthy donors. PCR used 60 Vbeta primers and 13 Jbeta primers. Profiling relied on immunoSEQ multiplex PCR, and the TCRdb table lists in-frame clones only, not all of them. Of about 40,000 clones in the sample, approximately 52% were seen once. The sequencing input was PBMCs. Receptors were obtained from a human donor in good health.

The count of this clone is one. The V call is TRBV11-2, the J call TRBJ2-2; 7 nucleotides match TRBD1. Germline trimming cut 10 bases from V and 9 bases from J; bases unmatched to any gene: 17. Germline values: CDR1 SGHAT, CDR2 FQNNGV. This CDR3 has 15 residues. The CDR3 loop is CATHPTVQGVRELFF. The CDR3 DNA sequence: TGTGCCACCCACCCGACGGTCCAGGGGGTGAGGGAGCTGTTTTTT.

This rearrangement joins TRBV15 to TRBJ1-1; a possible D gene is TRBD1 (6 bases). V gave up 3 bases and J gave up 3 bases, with 11 bases separating them. Germline V gene data show CDR1 as LNHNV and CDR2 as YYDKDF (reference sequence). The CDR3 has 14 amino acids. CDR3 bases: TGTGCCACCAGCAGGAGGACAGCCGACACTGAAGCTTTCTTT. It translates to CATSRRTADTEAFF.

The chain uses TRBV6-1 and TRBJ1-4; D remains ambiguous. Germline CDR1 is MNHNS and CDR2 is SASEGT. V dropped 5 bases and J dropped 11 bases, with 15 bases sitting between them. The CDR3 is 13 residues long. CDR3 region: CASSQAEVKKLFF. The CDR3 coding sequence is TGTGCCAGCAGTCAGGCAGAAGTGAAGAAACTGTTTTTT.

The chain joins TRBV19 to TRBJ2-7, with D possibly TRBD2 on 6 matching bases. The V end was cut by 5 bases, the J end by 3 bases, with 14 bases between. Germline loops: CDR1 LNHDA, CDR2 SQIVND (reference sequence). This CDR3 is built from 14 residues. As DNA, the CDR3 is TGTGCCAGTAGTCTCAAGGGACTGATCTACGAGCAGTACTTC. Translation: CASSLKGLIYEQYF.

V gene TRBV4-3 combines with J gene TRBJ1-6; a weak D match, TRBD1 (5 bases). Germline CDR1 reads LGHNA; CDR2 reads YSLEER. V lost 1 base to trimming and J lost 13 bases, with 11 bases between them. The CDR3 spans 13 residues. Here the CDR3 DNA reads TGCGCCAGCAGCCAAGGGGGAGGGGACCCCCTCCACTTT. It codes for CASSQGGGDPLHF.

The chain is built from TRBV7-2 and TRBJ2-3; 7 bases are a match to TRBD2. Per germline, CDR1 SGHTA and CDR2 FQGNSA. V shed 5 bases, J shed 4 bases, and the junction held 6 bases outside the gene matches. This CDR3 comprises 14 residues. The CDR3 spells CASSRRDYSDTQYF. CDR3 bases: TGTGCCAGCAGCCGACGGGACTACTCAGATACGCAGTATTTT. The full variable domain, completed using reference TRBV7-2 and TRBJ2-3, is GAGVSQSPSNKVTEKGKDVELRCDPISGHTALYWYRQSLGQGLEFLIYFQGNSAPDKSGLPSDRFSAERTGGSVSTLTIQRTQQEDSAVYLCASSRRDYSDTQYFGPGTRLTVL.

The chain carries TRBV6-5 and TRBJ1-1; 9 bases are shared with TRBD1. Germline trimming cut 8 bases from V and 4 bases from J; bases unmatched to any gene: 11. The CDR3 is made up of 15 amino acids. The V gene's germline CDR1 is MNHEY and CDR2 SVGAGI. In DNA, the CDR3 is TGTGCCAGCGGTAAACCACAGGGGGCTATCACTGAAGCTTTCTTT. It is translated as CASGKPQGAITEAFF.

The rearrangement uses TRBV5-1 and TRBJ2-5; 7 positions match TRBD1. The V gene's germline CDR1 is SGHRS and CDR2 YFSETQ. V shed 4 bases, J shed 4 bases, and the junction held 7 bases outside the gene matches. This CDR3 is 14 amino acids long. The CDR3 coding sequence is TGCGCCAGCAGCCCGGGGACAGCCGCAGAGACCCAGTACTTC. Its protein is CASSPGTAAETQYF.

The V and J genes are TRBV4-2 and TRBJ2-7; tentatively, D is TRBD2 (6 bases). The CDR3 loop spans 15 amino acids. V dropped 5 bases and J dropped 4 bases, with 18 bases sitting between them. Per germline, CDR1 LGHNA and CDR2 YNFKEQ. CDR3 region: CASSVGAGPSYEQYF. In DNA form, the CDR3 reads TGTGCCAGCAGCGTCGGCGCGGGACCTTCTTACGAGCAGTACTTC.

This chain links TRBV25-1 with TRBJ1-6; 9 nucleotides agree with TRBD1. Germline CDR1 MGHDK, CDR2 SYGVNS. Unmatched junction bases numbered 14, after V lost 7 bases and J lost 10 bases. This CDR3 contains 16 residues. The CDR3 reads CASTPMGGQGSSPLHF. The CDR3 region has the DNA TGTGCCAGCACCCCTATGGGAGGACAGGGGTCCTCACCCCTCCACTTT.

The gene calls are TRBV27 and TRBJ1-6; D may be TRBD1 (6 bases). Germline V CDR1 and CDR2: MNHEY, SMNVEV (reference sequence). The CDR3 has 16 residues. V lost 3 bases, J lost 5 bases, and 14 bases lay in between. The CDR3 coding sequence is TGTGCCAGCAGTTTCCGCCCGACAGGCCATAATTCACCCCTCCACTTT. This translates into CASSFRPTGHNSPLHF.

The rearrangement uses TRBV30 and TRBJ2-7; 7 bases align to TRBD2. Germline loops: CDR1 GTSNPN, CDR2 SVGIG (reference sequence). This CDR3 spans 14 amino acids. The V segment lost 0 bases and the J segment 4 bases; nucleotides outside the gene matches: 6. In nucleotides, the CDR3 is TGTGCCTGGAGTGTAGGCGGGAGTGTTTACGAGCAGTACTTC. This encodes CAWSVGGSVYEQYF.

The chain's CDR3 is CASSPPPGQGTNEKLFF. CDR3 coding DNA: TGCGCCAGCAGCCCACCTCCCGGACAGGGAACCAATGAAAAACTGTTTTTT. The chain recombines TRBV4-3 with TRBJ1-4, with TRBD1 identical over 8 bases. The CDR3 is 17 residues long. V lost 4 bases and J lost 5; bases outside the gene matches: 12. From germline, CDR1 is LGHNA and CDR2 YSLEER.

This clone was observed once. The genes are TRBV7-3 and TRBJ1-2; the match to TRBD1 covers 7 bases. Germline CDR1 SGHTA, CDR2 FQGTGA. Trimming removed 9 bases from V and 0 bases from J; junction bases left unmatched: 10. The CDR3 totals 15 residues. Here the CDR3 DNA reads TGTGCCAGGACCGACAGGGCGGATTCTAACTATGGCTACACCTTC. The encoded protein is CARTDRADSNYGYTF.